The 27 T cell receptor beta chains given below trace back to one sample, sequenced in a study of post-analysis software for immune sequencing data. Unique molecular identifiers featured in each of the TCR beta cDNA libraries. Using its own MiXCR run on the PCR reads, TCRdb lists one record per CDR3 protein. The sample carries around 160,000 distinct CDR3 sequences, roughly 35% recorded once. Sequencing was performed on blood, taken after autologous hematopoietic stem cell transplantation. The receptors shown here come from a girl aged 10 to 17 with multiple sclerosis.

The V gene is TRBV27, the J gene TRBJ1-6; TRBD1 might be the D (5 bases). CDR1 is MNHEY and CDR2 is SMNVEV in the germline V gene (reference sequence). The CDR3 extends over 14 amino acids. V gave up 4 bases and J gave up 8 bases, with 12 bases separating them. The CDR3 region is CASSWGTMDSPLHF. The CDR3, as DNA: TGTGCCAGCAGTTGGGGGACGATGGATTCACCCCTCCACTTT.

V and J are TRBV7-2 and TRBJ2-5; tentative D call: TRBD2 (5 bases). Germline V gives CDR1 SGHTA, CDR2 FQGNSA. This CDR3 has 14 amino acids. The V gene lost 1 base and the J gene lost 9 bases, with 15 bases spanning the gap. The CDR3 bases are TGTGCCAGCAGCTTAGGCGTGGGCCCTAGCTCCCAGTACTTC. This translates into CASSLGVGPSSQYF.

This sequence joins TRBV20-1 and TRBJ1-3; 7 bases fit TRBD1. The V gene's germline CDR1 is DFQATT and CDR2 SNEGSKA (reference sequence). V gave up 0 bases and J gave up 0 bases; unmatched junction bases: 2. CDR3 length: 15 residues. CDR3 amino acids: CSARDGDSSGNTIYF. The CDR3 nucleotides are TGCAGTGCTAGAGACGGGGACAGCTCTGGAAACACCATATATTTT.

This chain links TRBV11-2 with TRBJ2-5, with 13 bases lining up with TRBD2. CDR3 size: 17 residues. Germline trimming cut 2 bases from V and 5 bases from J; bases unmatched to any gene: 8. Per germline, CDR1 SGHAT and CDR2 FQNNGV. CDR3 protein: CASSLTSGRAVGETQYF. The CDR3 DNA reads as TGTGCCAGCAGCTTAACTAGCGGGAGGGCGGTTGGTGAGACCCAGTACTTC.

The CDR3 nucleotides read TGTGCCAGCAGCCGAAAGGCGGGAGGTAGCGCCCACGAGCAGTACTTC. Translation: CASSRKAGGSAHEQYF. The J gene is TRBJ2-7, the V gene TRBV7-2; 8 bases align to TRBD2. J gave up 5 bases and V 5 bases, and 14 bases lay outside the gene matches. Germline V gene data show CDR1 as SGHTA and CDR2 as FQGNSA. CDR3 size: 16 residues.

This clonotype was seen more than once but under ten times. This chain links TRBV4-1 with TRBJ1-1; D uncertain. The CDR3 is made up of 15 amino acids. Germline V gene data show CDR1 as MGHRA and CDR2 as YSYEKL. Deletions cut 1 base from V and 4 bases from J, with 13 bases between. CDR3 protein: CASSQGEGLATEAFF. The CDR3 bases are TGCGCCAGCAGCCAAGGTGAGGGCTTGGCCACTGAAGCTTTCTTT.

V usage is TRBV7-8 and J usage is TRBJ2-5, with a possible D match to TRBD2 (5 bases). Germline V gene sequence: CDR1 SGHVS, CDR2 FQNEAQ. The CDR3 spans 12 residues. Trimming removed 10 bases at V and 4 bases at J, with 13 bases between. CDR3 residues: CATLKAGETQYF. The CDR3 nucleotides read TGTGCCACCCTCAAGGCGGGAGAGACCCAGTACTTC.

V and J are TRBV5-1 and TRBJ1-1; D may be TRBD1 (6 bases). The CDR3 extends over 12 amino acids. CDR1 SGHRS and CDR2 YFSETQ come from the germline V gene. V lost 0 bases and J 8 bases, leaving 8 bases between the germline ends. For the CDR3, the DNA is TGCGCCAGCAGCTTGGGACAGGCCGAAGCTTTCTTT. Encoded protein: CASSLGQAEAFF.

The chain combines TRBV29-1 with TRBJ1-1, with D possibly being TRBD1 (6 bases). Trimming cost V 1 base and J 8 bases, with 17 bases left between them. The CDR3 is made up of 14 amino acids. Per the germline V gene, CDR1 is SQVTM and CDR2 is ANQGSEA. CDR3 sequence (DNA): TGCAGCGTTGAAGGTATACAGGGTGCCACAGAAGCTTTCTTT. Amino acid sequence: CSVEGIQGATEAFF. Filled out from reference TRBV29-1 and TRBJ1-1, the complete variable domain reads SAVISQKPSRDICQRGTSLTIQCQVDSQVTMMFWYRQQPGQSLTLIATANQGSEATYESGFVIDKFPISRPNLTFSTLTVSNMSPEDSSIYLCSVEGIQGATEAFFGQGTRLTVV.

This chain joins TRBV28 and TRBJ1-2; 7 nucleotides align to TRBD1. CDR1 MDHEN and CDR2 SYDVKM come from the germline V gene. This CDR3 is built from 14 residues. V lost 6 bases to trimming and J lost 1 base; unmatched junction nucleotides: 5. CDR3 in amino acids: CASSGDSYNYGYTF. Written as DNA, the CDR3 is TGTGCCAGCAGCGGGGACAGTTATAACTATGGCTACACCTTC.

This chain uses TRBV20-1 with TRBJ1-1, with D hard to call. The length of the CDR3 is 13 residues. Germline-derived CDR1 and CDR2 are DFQATT and SNEGSKA (reference sequence). V was clipped by 1 base and J by 0 bases, with 6 bases between them. Here the CDR3 reads CSARVSVNTEAFF. The CDR3 region has the DNA TGCAGTGCTAGAGTATCGGTGAACACTGAAGCTTTCTTT.

As concerns this clonotype: One junction end disagrees with the germline gene, perhaps due to a read error. The genes are TRBV7-3 and TRBJ2-1; no definite D call. The CDR3 length is 16 residues. From germline, CDR1 is SGHTA and CDR2 FQGTGA. CDR3 sequence (DNA): TGTGCCAGCAGCCCGCTGATGGGTAGCTCCCACAATGAGCAGTTCTTC. Amino acids: CASSPLMGSSHNEQFF.

The CDR3 DNA sequence: TGTGCCAGCAGTTTTAAGAGCAGACTAGCGGGGGGGTACGAGCAGTACTTC. This codes for CASSFKSRLAGGYEQYF. This chain links TRBV12-3 or TRBV12-4 with TRBJ2-7; 14 positions match TRBD2. The CDR3 sequence is 17 residues long. V dropped 3 bases and J dropped 4; count of bases not matched to a gene: 8.

V usage is TRBV7-8 and J usage is TRBJ2-5; 9 bases line up with TRBD1. The germline gives CDR1 SGHVS, CDR2 FQNEAQ. V shed 1 base, J shed 0 bases, and the junction held 6 bases outside the gene matches. The CDR3 covers 17 residues. This CDR3 reads CASSLVVRTGDQETQYF. The DNA for the CDR3 is TGTGCCAGCAGCTTAGTGGTGAGGACAGGGGACCAAGAGACCCAGTACTTC.

Points on this clonotype: The CDR3 does not close with the conserved phenylalanine or tryptophan, likely indicating a read error. The rearrangement links TRBV7-3 to TRBJ2-3; D is unresolved. CDR1 SGHTA and CDR2 FQGTGA come from the germline V gene. V lost 5 bases to trimming and J lost 2 bases, with 11 bases between them. The CDR3 length is 14 residues. The CDR3 loop reads CASSPGHNTDTQYL. The CDR3 nucleotides read TGTGCCAGCAGCCCGGGCCACAACACAGATACGCAGTATCTT.

The chain recombines TRBV7-2 with TRBJ2-4, with 9 bases lining up with TRBD2. The J call may not be correct, given that the DNA end is closer to TRBJ2-7. CDR1 SGHTA and CDR2 FQGNSA come from the germline V gene. This CDR3 has 15 residues. The CDR3 nucleotides are TGTGCCAGCAGCTTAGCGACTAGCGGAATCTACGAGCAGTACTTC. This translates into CASSLATSGIYEQYF.

This clonotype was counted between two and nine times. The V gene is TRBV27, the J gene TRBJ1-5, with 7 bases aligning to TRBD1. J was trimmed by 5 bases and V by 7 bases; bases with no gene match: 8. The CDR3 runs to 14 residues. Germline loops: CDR1 MNHEY, CDR2 SMNVEV (reference sequence). CDR3: CASKLTGLDQPQHF. The CDR3 nucleotides read TGTGCCAGCAAATTGACAGGGCTCGATCAGCCCCAGCATTTT.

This clonotype was picked up a small number of times. The gene calls are TRBV20-1 and TRBJ1-4; D might be TRBD1 (5 bases). CDR3 length equals 15 residues. V was trimmed by 1 base and J by 8 bases, leaving 17 bases between them. Germline CDR1 DFQATT, CDR2 SNEGSKA (reference sequence). Here the CDR3 reads CSARGVGGSGEKLFF. DNA for the CDR3: TGCAGTGCTAGAGGGGTTGGGGGGTCTGGGGAAAAACTGTTTTTT.

The rearrangement joins TRBV28 to TRBJ2-1; TRBD2 agrees at 12 bases. The CDR3 extends over 16 amino acids. V shed 3 bases, J shed 7 bases, and the junction held 7 bases outside the gene matches. Per the germline V gene, CDR1 is MDHEN and CDR2 is SYDVKM. This chain's CDR3 is CASSFLAGGPGNEQFF. The DNA for the CDR3 is TGTGCCAGCAGTTTCCTAGCGGGAGGGCCGGGAAATGAGCAGTTCTTC.

The chain is built from TRBV20-1 and TRBJ2-5, with a tentative D call TRBD1 (6 bases). Deletions cut 6 bases from V and 7 bases from J, with 18 bases between. The CDR3 loop spans 13 amino acids. The germline V gene encodes CDR1 DFQATT and CDR2 SNEGSKA (reference sequence). DNA of the CDR3: TGCAGTGCCGGGGCTCGAGGCAGGGGGACCCAGTACTTC. It specifies CSAGARGRGTQYF.

This clonotype was observed a few times. The chain combines TRBV5-1 with TRBJ2-6; 8 positions agree with TRBD2. Trimming took 4 bases from V and 0 from J; bases not matched to a gene: 9. The germline CDR1 and CDR2 sequences are SGHRS and YFSETQ. This CDR3 is built from 18 residues. The CDR3 DNA sequence: TGCGCCAGCAGCAGGGGATCCGGGACTAGCTCTGGGGCCAACGTCCTGACTTTC. Its protein product is CASSRGSGTSSGANVLTF. The whole variable domain, remainder taken from reference TRBV5-1 and TRBJ2-6, is KAGVTQTPRYLIKTRGQQVTLSCSPISGHRSVSWYQQTPGQGLQFLFEYFSETQRNKGNFPGRFSGRQFSNSRSEMNVSTLELGDSALYLCASSRGSGTSSGANVLTFGAGSRLTVL.

This clonotype was detected once. The CDR3 nucleotides are TGTGCCACCAGTGATTCGGGGGACAGCACAGATACGCAGTATTTT. This codes for CATSDSGDSTDTQYF. The J gene is TRBJ2-3, the V gene TRBV7-8, with D possibly being TRBD2 (6 bases). The CDR3 sequence is 15 residues long. Germline V gene sequence: CDR1 SGHVS, CDR2 FQNEAQ. V was cut by 10 bases and J by 0 bases, with 17 bases left in between.

This clonotype has a handful of counts. The chain joins TRBV5-1 to TRBJ2-3; 14 bases fit TRBD2. CDR1 is SGHRS, CDR2 YFSETQ, per germline. This CDR3 spans 16 amino acids. Trimming removed 4 bases from V and 4 bases from J; junction bases left unmatched: 5. CDR3 sequence: CASSPGLAGAPDTQYF. For the CDR3, the DNA is TGCGCCAGCAGCCCGGGACTAGCGGGAGCCCCAGATACGCAGTATTTT.

This clonotype came up many times. The genes are TRBV20-1 and TRBJ2-5, with 14 nucleotides matching TRBD2. The CDR3 spans 15 residues. Looked up from germline, CDR1 is DFQATT and CDR2 is SNEGSKA (reference sequence). Losses at the gene ends were 5 bases for V and 2 bases for J; bases not matched to a gene: 4. CDR3 bases: TGCAGTGCTGGACTAGCGGGAGGCTTACAAGAGACCCAGTACTTC. Translation gives CSAGLAGGLQETQYF.

The rearrangement uses TRBV11-2 and TRBJ2-3; 11 bases agree with TRBD2. V was pared by 4 bases and J by 0 bases, with 0 bases of the junction left unmatched. This CDR3 has 15 amino acids. Germline CDR1 SGHAT, CDR2 FQNNGV. CDR3 coding DNA: TGTGCCAGCAGCTCTAGCGGGGGGAGCACAGATACGCAGTATTTT. Translating gives CASSSSGGSTDTQYF. Full variable domain (missing parts from reference TRBV11-2 and TRBJ2-3): EAGVAQSPRYKIIEKRQSVAFWCNPISGHATLYWYQQILGQGPKLLIQFQNNGVVDDSQLPKDRFSAERLKGVDSTLKIQPAKLEDSAVYLCASSSSGGSTDTQYFGPGTRLTVL.

This clonotype came up a few times. The genes are TRBV7-9 and TRBJ2-7; D is unclear. CDR1 is SEHNR and CDR2 is FQNEAQ in the germline V gene (reference sequence). CDR3 length equals 13 residues. The germline V and J ends were trimmed by 4 bases and 4 bases, with 11 bases remaining between them. The chain's CDR3 is CASSSPYGYEQYF. CDR3 nucleotide sequence: TGTGCCAGCAGCTCCCCCTATGGGTACGAGCAGTACTTC. The whole variable domain, filled in from reference TRBV7-9 and TRBJ2-7, reads DTGVSQNPRHKITKRGQNVTFRCDPISEHNRLYWYRQTLGQGPEFLTYFQNEAQLEKSRLLSDRFSAERPKGSFSTLEIQRTEQGDSAMYLCASSSPYGYEQYFGPGTRLTVT.

Ten or more counts support this clonotype. The CDR3 nucleotides are TGCGCCAGCAGCTTGGTGGCTAGCTTCAATGAGCAGTTCTTC. Translating gives CASSLVASFNEQFF. The V gene is TRBV5-1, the J gene TRBJ2-1; D may be TRBD2 (5 bases). Germline V gene sequence: CDR1 SGHRS, CDR2 YFSETQ. The CDR3 has 14 residues. V lost 0 bases to trimming and J lost 6 bases, with 10 bases between them. The whole variable domain, filled in from reference TRBV5-1 and TRBJ2-1, reads KAGVTQTPRYLIKTRGQQVTLSCSPISGHRSVSWYQQTPGQGLQFLFEYFSETQRNKGNFPGRFSGRQFSNSRSEMNVSTLELGDSALYLCASSLVASFNEQFFGPGTRLTVL.